One and the same sample provided the 2 T cell receptor beta chains below, sequenced in a study of response to subunit inactivated influenza vaccine. A single record per CDR3 protein comes from TCRdb applying MiXCR to the RT-PCR reads. The sample shows around 650,000 distinct CDR3 sequences, about 15% of them seen only once. The sample consisted of PBMCs from blood, taken about 12 days after vaccination. These receptors came from a man in his forties or fifties who received an inactivated influenza vaccine.

This clonotype has more than one count but fewer than ten. The J gene is TRBJ2-1, the V gene TRBV20-1; D possibly corresponds to TRBD2 (6 bases). The V and J ends lost 0 bases and 4 bases respectively, with 13 bases between them. This CDR3 comprises 15 residues. Germline lookup yields CDR1 DFQATT and CDR2 SNEGSKA (reference sequence). The chain's CDR3 is CSARDLGGVYNEQFF. The CDR3 DNA sequence: TGCAGTGCTAGAGATCTTGGCGGGGTTTACAATGAGCAGTTCTTC.

This clonotype has only a few counts. The chain carries TRBV2 and TRBJ1-4, with D possibly being TRBD1 (6 bases). The CDR3 runs to 13 residues. Trimming shortened V by 5 bases and J by 8 bases, and 12 bases separated the two germline ends. CDR1 is SNHLY and CDR2 is FYNNEI in the germline V gene. CDR3 loop: CASSWKGGEKLFF. CDR3 bases: TGTGCCAGCAGTTGGAAGGGGGGAGAAAAACTGTTTTTT.